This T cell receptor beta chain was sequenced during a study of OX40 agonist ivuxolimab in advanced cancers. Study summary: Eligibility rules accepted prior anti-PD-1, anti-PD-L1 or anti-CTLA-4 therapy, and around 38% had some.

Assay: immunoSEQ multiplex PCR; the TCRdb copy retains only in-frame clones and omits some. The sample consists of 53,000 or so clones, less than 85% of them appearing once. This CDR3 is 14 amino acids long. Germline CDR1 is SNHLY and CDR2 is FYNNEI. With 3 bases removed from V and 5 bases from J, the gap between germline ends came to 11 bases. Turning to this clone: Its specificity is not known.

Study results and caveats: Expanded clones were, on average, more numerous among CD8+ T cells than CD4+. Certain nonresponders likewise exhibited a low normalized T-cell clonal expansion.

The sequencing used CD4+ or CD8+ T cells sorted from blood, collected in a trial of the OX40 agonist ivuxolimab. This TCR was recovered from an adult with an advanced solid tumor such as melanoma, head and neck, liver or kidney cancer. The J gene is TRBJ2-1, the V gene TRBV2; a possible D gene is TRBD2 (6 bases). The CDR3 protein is CASSDPGVDNEQFF. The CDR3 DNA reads TGTGCCAGCAGTGACCCGGGAGTCGACAATGAGCAGTTCTTC.